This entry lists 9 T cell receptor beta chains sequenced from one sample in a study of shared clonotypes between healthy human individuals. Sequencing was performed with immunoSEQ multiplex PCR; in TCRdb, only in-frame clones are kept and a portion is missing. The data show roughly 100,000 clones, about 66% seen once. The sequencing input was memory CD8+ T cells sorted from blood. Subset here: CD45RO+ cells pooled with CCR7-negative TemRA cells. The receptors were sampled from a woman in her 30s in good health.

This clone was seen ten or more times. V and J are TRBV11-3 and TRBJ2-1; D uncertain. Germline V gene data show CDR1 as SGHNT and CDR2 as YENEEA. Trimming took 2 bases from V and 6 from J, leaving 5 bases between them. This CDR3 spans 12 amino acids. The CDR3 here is CASSLIGNEQFF. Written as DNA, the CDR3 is TGTGCCAGCAGCTTAATCGGCAATGAGCAGTTCTTC. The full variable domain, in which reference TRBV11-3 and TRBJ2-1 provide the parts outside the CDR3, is EAGVVQSPRYKIIEKKQPVAFWCNPISGHNTLYWYLQNLGQGPELLIRYENEEAVDDSQLPKDRFSAERLKGVDSTLKIQPAELGDSAVYLCASSLIGNEQFFGPGTRLTVL.

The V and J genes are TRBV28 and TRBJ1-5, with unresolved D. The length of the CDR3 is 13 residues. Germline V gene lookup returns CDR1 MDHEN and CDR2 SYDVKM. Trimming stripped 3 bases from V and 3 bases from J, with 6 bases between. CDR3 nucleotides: TGTGCCAGCAGTTTTACGGACAATCAGCCCCAGCATTTT. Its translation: CASSFTDNQPQHF. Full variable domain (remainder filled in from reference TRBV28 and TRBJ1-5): DVKVTQSSRYLVKRTGEKVFLECVQDMDHENMFWYRQDPGLGLRLIYFSYDVKMKEKGDIPEGYSVSREKKERFSLILESASTNQTSMYLCASSFTDNQPQHFGDGTRLSIL.

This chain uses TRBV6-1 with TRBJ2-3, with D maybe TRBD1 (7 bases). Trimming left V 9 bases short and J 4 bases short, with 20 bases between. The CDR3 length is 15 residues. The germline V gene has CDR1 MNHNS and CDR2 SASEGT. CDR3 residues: CASTTGEGGSDTQYF. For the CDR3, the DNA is TGTGCCAGTACTACAGGGGAAGGGGGGTCAGATACGCAGTATTTT.

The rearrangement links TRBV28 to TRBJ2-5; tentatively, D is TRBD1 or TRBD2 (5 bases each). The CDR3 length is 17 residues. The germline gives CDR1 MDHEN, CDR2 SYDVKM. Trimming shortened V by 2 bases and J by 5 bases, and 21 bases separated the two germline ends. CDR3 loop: CASSLPTGTTFRETQYF. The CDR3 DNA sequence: TGTGCCAGCAGTTTACCTACCGGGACCACATTTAGGGAGACCCAGTACTTC.

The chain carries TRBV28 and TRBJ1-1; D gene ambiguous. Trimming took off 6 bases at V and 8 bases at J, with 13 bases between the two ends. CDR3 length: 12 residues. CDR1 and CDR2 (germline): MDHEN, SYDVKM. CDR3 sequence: CASSHDRREAFF. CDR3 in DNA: TGTGCCAGCAGCCATGACCGACGAGAAGCTTTCTTT. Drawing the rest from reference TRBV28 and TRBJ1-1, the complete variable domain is DVKVTQSSRYLVKRTGEKVFLECVQDMDHENMFWYRQDPGLGLRLIYFSYDVKMKEKGDIPEGYSVSREKKERFSLILESASTNQTSMYLCASSHDRREAFFGQGTRLTVV.

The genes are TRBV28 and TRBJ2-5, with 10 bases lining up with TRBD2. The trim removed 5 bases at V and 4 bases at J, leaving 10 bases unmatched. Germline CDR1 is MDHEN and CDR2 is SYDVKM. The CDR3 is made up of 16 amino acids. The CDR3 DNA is TGTGCCAGCAGTGAATCTAGCGGGAGCGGAGGAGAGACCCAGTACTTC. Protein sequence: CASSESSGSGGETQYF.

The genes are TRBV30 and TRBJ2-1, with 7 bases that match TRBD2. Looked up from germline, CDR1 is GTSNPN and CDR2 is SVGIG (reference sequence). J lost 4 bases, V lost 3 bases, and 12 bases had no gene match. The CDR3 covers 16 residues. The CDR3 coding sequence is TGTGCCTGGAGCCGCCGGAGGCGGGGGTATTACAATGAGCAGTTCTTC. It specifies CAWSRRRRGYYNEQFF.

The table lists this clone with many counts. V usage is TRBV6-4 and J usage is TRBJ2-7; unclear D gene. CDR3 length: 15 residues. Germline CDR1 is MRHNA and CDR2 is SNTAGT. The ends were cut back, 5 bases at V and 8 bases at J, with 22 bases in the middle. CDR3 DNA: TGTGCCAGCAGTTTTGACATCCCTTGGGATAACAAGCAGTACTTC. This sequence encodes CASSFDIPWDNKQYF.

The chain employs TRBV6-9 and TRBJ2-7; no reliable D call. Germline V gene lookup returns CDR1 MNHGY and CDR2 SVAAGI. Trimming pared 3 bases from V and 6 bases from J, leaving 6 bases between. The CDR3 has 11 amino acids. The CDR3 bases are TGTGCCAGCAGTTACTCGAGCGAGCAGTACTTC. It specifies CASSYSSEQYF.